This is a list of T cell receptor beta chains from one sample in a study of graft-versus-host responses after intestinal transplantation. The table came from immunoSEQ multiplex PCR; TCRdb's copy has only in-frame clones and leaves some out. The sample gives about 18,000 clones, more than 30% of which show up once; under 0.95% is in the top ten. The sample in question was alloreactive CD4+ T cells from a mixed lymphocyte reaction culture, obtained before intestinal transplant. These receptors were collected from a human patient who received an intestinal transplant. Both conserved end residues are part of each CDR3.

v_gene,j_gene,len,CDR3aa
TRBV29-1,TRBJ1-2,15,CSVTPNWEANYGYTF
TRBV5-1,TRBJ1-1,15,CASSQSAMRNTEAFF
TRBV4-1,TRBJ1-5,17,CASSRRVKTGRNQPQHF
TRBV20-1,TRBJ1-2,11,CSARRPPGYTF
TRBV19,TRBJ2-1,15,CASSIEGQIYNEQFF
TRBV19,TRBJ1-3,14,CASSEGTSGNTIYF
TRBV7-7,TRBJ2-1,17,CASSSGAAGSSYNEQFF
TRBV11-2,TRBJ1-2,16,CASSLGEVPGDHGYTF
TRBV7-2,TRBJ1-1,15,CASSLTRDRNTEAFF
TRBV6-1,TRBJ2-1,15,CASSEGIRGRNEQFF
TRBV15,TRBJ2-1,15,CATSISGGAYNEQFF
TRBV29-1,TRBJ2-4,15,CSVAGGAIAKNIQYF
TRBV9,TRBJ2-1,13,CASSVEDGRQQFF
TRBV10-3,TRBJ1-2,13,CATQQGGNYGYTF
TRBV18,TRBJ2-5,14,CASSPQRRVETQYF
TRBV27,TRBJ1-1,14,CASGSLRGDTEAFF
TRBV19,TRBJ2-5,13,CASTGTVKETQYF
TRBV6-1,TRBJ1-2,14,CASSETGPDYGYTF
TRBV11-2,TRBJ2-5,15,CASSLMGQTQETQYF
TRBV5-1,TRBJ1-2,14,CASSLGDRNYGYTF
TRBV19,TRBJ1-6,16,CASSRASGTGDSPLHF
TRBV6-5,TRBJ2-7,15,CASSLTNGGAYEQYF
TRBV25-1,TRBJ1-1,13,CASTPPRATEAFF
TRBV2,TRBJ1-2,15,CASSGIPETGDGYTF
TRBV10-3,TRBJ1-1,14,CAIRTGTGNTEAFF
TRBV27,TRBJ2-7,14,CASSLFGSSYEQYF
TRBV5-1,TRBJ2-2,16,CASSLVAGDYTGELFF
TRBV5-5,TRBJ2-3,14,CASTRGRGTDTQYF
TRBV11-2,TRBJ2-3,18,CASSRRPYLRGSTDTQYF
TRBV27,TRBJ1-6,14,CASSLSTYNSPLHF
TRBV5-4,TRBJ1-3,17,CASSTRPTADSGNTIYF
TRBV30,TRBJ2-7,13,CAWSVKGTYEQYF
TRBV10-3,TRBJ2-2,14,CAISAPRDTGELFF
TRBV6-1,TRBJ1-5,17,CASSGRGRVNSNQPQHF
TRBV5-1,TRBJ2-5,13,CASSFGATETQYF
TRBV5-1,TRBJ1-2,15,CASSLRDKSNYGYTF
TRBV19,TRBJ2-7,13,CASSIGSPYEQYF
TRBV11-2,TRBJ1-1,16,CASSYTKTGLYTEAFF
TRBV12-5,TRBJ1-5,13,CASGLEPNQPQHF
TRBV6-6,TRBJ2-7,15,CASSLTNGGAYEQYF
TRBV9,TRBJ2-7,13,CASSHAVAYEQYF
TRBV7-9,TRBJ1-6,15,CASSPYRDRNSPLHF
TRBV27,TRBJ1-2,13,CASRNQGAYGYTF
TRBV12-1,.,15,CASSAGTKSSYEQYF
TRBV6-6,TRBJ1-2,11,CASSEEEVYTF
TRBV7-9,TRBJ1-1,13,CASSLTGNTEAFF
TRBV6-5,TRBJ1-5,15,CASSVGQGLSQPQHF
TRBV29-1,TRBJ2-5,13,CSVVSRAPGTQYF
TRBV18,TRBJ2-1,18,CASSQFLLAGGDYNEQFF
TRBV2,TRBJ2-5,15,CASNGLAGGRETQYF
TRBV7-9,TRBJ2-7,15,CASSFSGTFSYEQYF
TRBV7-9,TRBJ1-2,14,CASSLGPRAYGYTF
TRBV2,TRBJ1-2,15,CASGTGFQRTDGYTF
TRBV6-6,TRBJ1-1,13,CASRLALYTEAFF
TRBV7-9,TRBJ1-4,14,CASGHQSTNEKLFF